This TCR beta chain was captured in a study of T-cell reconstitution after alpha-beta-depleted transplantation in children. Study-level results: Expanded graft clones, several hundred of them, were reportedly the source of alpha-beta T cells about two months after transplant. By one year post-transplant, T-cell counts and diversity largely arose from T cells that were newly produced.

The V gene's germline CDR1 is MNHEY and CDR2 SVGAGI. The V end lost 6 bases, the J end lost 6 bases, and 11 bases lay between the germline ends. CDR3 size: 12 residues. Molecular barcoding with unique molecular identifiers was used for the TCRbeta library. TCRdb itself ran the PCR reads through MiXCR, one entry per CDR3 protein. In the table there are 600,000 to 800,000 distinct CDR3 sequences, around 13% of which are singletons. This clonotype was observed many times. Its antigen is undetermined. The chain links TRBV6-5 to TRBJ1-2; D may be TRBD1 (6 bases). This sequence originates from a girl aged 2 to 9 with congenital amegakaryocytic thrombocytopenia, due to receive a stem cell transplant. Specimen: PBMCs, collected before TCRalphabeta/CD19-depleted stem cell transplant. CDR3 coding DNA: TGTGCCAGCAGGAGGGGGGACCATGGCTACACCTTC. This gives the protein CASRRGDHGYTF.